A single sample is the source of the 25 T cell receptor beta chains below, sequenced in a study of cytotoxic CD8 clonotypes in ibrutinib-treated CLL. Some clones are missing from TCRdb's copy, which holds only in-frame ones; the method was immunoSEQ multiplex PCR. The table has 73,000 or so clones, about 64% seen once. This material consisted of PBMCs, taken after 12 months of ibrutinib treatment. Receptor source: a human donor with chronic lymphocytic leukemia.

This clone was seen just once. The chain links TRBV2 to TRBJ1-1; D gene ambiguous. CDR1 and CDR2 from the germline V gene are SNHLY and FYNNEI. This CDR3 region has 12 residues. V lost 4 bases and J 5 bases, leaving 8 bases between the germline ends. CDR3 nucleotides: TGTGCCAGCAGTGCTGAACAGACTGAAGCTTTCTTT. This sequence encodes CASSAEQTEAFF.

This CDR3 is CAWSPQHIPGLISTDTQYF. As DNA, the CDR3 is TGTGCCTGGAGTCCGCAACATATTCCGGGACTCATCAGCACAGATACGCAGTATTTT. V is TRBV30 and J is TRBJ2-3; tentative D call: TRBD2 (6 bases). Germline CDR1 GTSNPN, CDR2 SVGIG (reference sequence). The V end lost 2 bases, the J end lost 0 bases, and 24 bases lay between the germline ends. The CDR3 has 19 amino acids.

For the CDR3, the DNA is TGTGCCAGCAGCCAAGATCGGGGTACATCCGAAAAACTGTTTTTT. This encodes CASSQDRGTSEKLFF. The gene calls are TRBV4-2 and TRBJ1-4; the D is unclear. The CDR3 covers 15 residues. Germline-derived CDR1 and CDR2 are LGHNA and YNFKEQ. The ends were cut back, 0 bases at V and 8 bases at J, with 13 bases in the middle.

This rearrangement joins TRBV7-2 to TRBJ1-2; TRBD1 matches at 7 bases. This CDR3 is 14 amino acids long. From germline, CDR1 is SGHTA and CDR2 FQGNSA. The junction had 8 bases not matched to a gene; V was cut back by 5 bases and J by 5 bases. CDR3 bases: TGTGCCAGCAGCCCCAGGACAGGAGGATATGGCTACACCTTC. This gives the protein CASSPRTGGYGYTF.

This clone was detected once. The genes are TRBV9 and TRBJ1-1; D is unresolved. Germline CDR1 and CDR2: SGDLS and YYNGEE. Deletions cut 0 bases from V and 1 base from J, with 4 bases between. CDR3 length: 13 residues. The DNA of the CDR3 is TGTGCCAGCAGCGTAGCTGCGAACACTGAAGCTTTCTTT. It is translated as CASSVAANTEAFF. The full variable domain, in which reference TRBV9 and TRBJ1-1 provide the parts outside the CDR3, is DSGVTQTPKHLITATGQRVTLRCSPRSGDLSVYWYQQSLDQGLQFLIQYYNGEERAKGNILERFSAQQFPDLHSELNLSSLELGDSALYFCASSVAANTEAFFGQGTRLTVV.

The chain is built from TRBV7-2 and TRBJ1-2; D not certain. Germline lookup yields CDR1 SGHTA and CDR2 FQGNSA. The CDR3 has 14 residues. With 3 bases removed from V and 7 bases from J, the gap between germline ends came to 15 bases. The CDR3 loop is CASSFQQYEAGYTF. In nucleotides, the CDR3 is TGTGCCAGCAGCTTTCAGCAATACGAAGCTGGCTACACCTTC.

J is TRBJ2-3 and V is TRBV12-5; no definite D call. The CDR3 has 14 residues. V lost 0 bases, J lost 0 bases, and 4 bases lay in between. The germline gives CDR1 LGHNT, CDR2 FRNRAP. For the CDR3, the DNA is TGTGCTAGTGGTTTGGTTACTAGCACAGATACGCAGTATTTT. Protein sequence: CASGLVTSTDTQYF.

The chain is built from TRBV19 and TRBJ1-1, with 8 bases lining up with TRBD1. The trim removed 1 base at V and 6 bases at J, leaving 10 bases unmatched. Germline V lookup: CDR1 LNHDA, CDR2 SQIVND (reference sequence). There are 16 residues in the CDR3. The CDR3 reads CASSIVMGQVIPEAFF. DNA for the CDR3: TGTGCCAGTAGTATAGTAATGGGACAGGTGATCCCTGAAGCTTTCTTT.

This clone appeared once. This chain uses TRBV28 with TRBJ2-5; TRBD2 matches at 11 bases. Germline V gene lookup returns CDR1 MDHEN and CDR2 SYDVKM. With V trimmed by 4 bases and J by 3 bases, 13 bases remained unmatched. CDR3 length: 18 amino acids. CDR3 sequence (DNA): TGTGCCAGCAGTTCGACTACTAGCGGGGGCCCTCTTAAAGAGACCCAGTACTTC. Residues: CASSSTTSGGPLKETQYF.

The rearrangement joins TRBV7-2 to TRBJ1-6, with D hard to call. The CDR3 consists of 15 residues. The germline V and J ends were trimmed by 2 bases and 7 bases, with 12 bases remaining between them. Germline V gives CDR1 SGHTA, CDR2 FQGNSA. For the CDR3, the DNA is TGTGCCAGCAGCTTATTCCTTTCGGAGAATTCACCCCTCCACTTT. It translates to CASSLFLSENSPLHF.

The chain couples TRBV7-9 to TRBJ2-3, with D unclear. Germline V CDR1 and CDR2: SEHNR, FQNEAQ (reference sequence). Between the trimmed V and J ends, which lost 2 bases and 3 bases, there was a span of 0 bases. The CDR3 loop spans 11 amino acids. The CDR3 bases are TGTGCCAGCAGCTTAACAGATACGCAGTATTTT. Translation: CASSLTDTQYF.

This clone came up a few times. The chain is built from TRBV10-3 and TRBJ2-7, with a possible D match to TRBD1 (6 bases). From germline, CDR1 is ENHRY and CDR2 SYGVKD. The V gene lost 6 bases and the J gene lost 1 base, with 13 bases spanning the gap. The CDR3 runs 14 residues. This CDR3 is CAIRNTTGSYEQYF. CDR3 sequence (DNA): TGTGCCATCAGAAACACGACAGGTTCCTACGAGCAGTACTTC.

This chain uses TRBV19 with TRBJ2-4; 7 bases are shared with TRBD2. Looked up from germline, CDR1 is LNHDA and CDR2 is SQIVND (reference sequence). The V segment lost 4 bases and the J segment 7 bases; nucleotides outside the gene matches: 7. The CDR3 extends over 14 amino acids. The DNA of the CDR3 is TGTGCCAGTAGTACTTCGGGAGGAGATAACATTCAGTACTTC. Its translation: CASSTSGGDNIQYF.

DNA for the CDR3: TGCAGTGCTGCAGGGAATACTGAAGCTTTCTTT. It is translated as CSAAGNTEAFF. This sequence joins TRBV20-1 and TRBJ1-1, with a possible D match to TRBD1 (5 bases). V gave up 5 bases and J gave up 5 bases, with 9 bases separating them. This CDR3 is 11 amino acids long. Germline CDR1 DFQATT, CDR2 SNEGSKA (reference sequence).

The V gene is TRBV5-6, the J gene TRBJ1-5; unclear D gene. The V and J ends lost 0 bases and 0 bases respectively, with 7 bases between them. This CDR3 is built from 15 residues. Germline V gene lookup returns CDR1 SGHDT and CDR2 YYEEEE. As DNA, the CDR3 is TGTGCCAGCAGCTTGGTGGTCGATAGCAATCAGCCCCAGCATTTT. Translation gives CASSLVVDSNQPQHF.

The chain carries TRBV9 and TRBJ1-2; D perhaps matches TRBD1 (6 bases). This CDR3 contains 12 residues. CDR1 is SGDLS, CDR2 YYNGEE, per germline. V gave up 0 bases and J gave up 7 bases, with 7 bases separating them. The chain's CDR3 is CASSVARGGYTF. CDR3 bases: TGTGCCAGCAGCGTAGCCAGGGGTGGCTACACCTTC.

The chain links TRBV11-3 to TRBJ1-2; tentative D call: TRBD1 (6 bases). CDR3 length equals 14 residues. V was shortened by 7 bases and J by 0 bases, with 12 bases between the two germline ends. Germline lookup yields CDR1 SGHNT and CDR2 YENEEA. The CDR3 spells CASTRTDPNYGYTF. CDR3 sequence (DNA): TGTGCCAGCACCAGGACAGACCCTAACTATGGCTACACCTTC.

This sequence joins TRBV18 and TRBJ1-1; D uncertain. Germline values: CDR1 KGHSH, CDR2 LQKENI. Trimming took off 2 bases at V and 10 bases at J, with 8 bases between the two ends. The CDR3 extends over 11 amino acids. The CDR3 is CASSPNRRAFF. Written as DNA, the CDR3 is TGTGCCAGCTCACCAAATCGAAGAGCTTTCTTT.

The chain links TRBV7-9 to TRBJ1-2, with a weak D call TRBD1 (5 bases). Per the germline V gene, CDR1 is SEHNR and CDR2 is FQNEAQ (reference sequence). With 5 bases removed from V and 8 bases from J, the gap between germline ends came to 30 bases. The CDR3 has 18 residues. The CDR3 here is CASSPRTGDRGYEWGYTF. CDR3 bases: TGTGCCAGCAGCCCCAGGACCGGGGATAGGGGATATGAGTGGGGCTACACCTTC.

The genes are TRBV23-1 and TRBJ1-5, with D perhaps matching TRBD1 (6 bases). TRBV23-1 belongs to the ORF category, with a function that is uncertain. This CDR3 spans 20 amino acids. The V end was cut by 0 bases, the J end by 3 bases, with 24 bases between. The CDR3 coding sequence is TGCGCCAGCAGTCAATCCTCCAGGGGAGTGGGTCAAAAAAACAATCAGCCCCAGCATTTT. This gives the protein CASSQSSRGVGQKNNQPQHF.

This clone was detected a few times. CDR3 sequence: CASSSVSSILAKNIQYF. The DNA of the CDR3 is TGTGCCAGCTCATCAGTTTCGAGTATACTAGCCAAAAACATTCAGTACTTC. The rearrangement uses TRBV18 and TRBJ2-4; D remains ambiguous. CDR1 and CDR2 (germline): KGHSH, LQKENI. Trimming shortened V by 5 bases and J by 0 bases, and 17 bases separated the two germline ends. CDR3 length: 17 amino acids.

The table lists this clone with a few counts. The chain couples TRBV19 to TRBJ1-6; a possible D gene is TRBD1 (5 bases). The CDR3 contains 14 residues. CDR1 is LNHDA, CDR2 SQIVND, per germline (reference sequence). V lost 5 bases, J lost 6 bases, and 11 bases lay in between. CDR3 sequence (DNA): TGTGCCAGTAGTCCGGGACGGCCTAATTCACCCCTCCACTTT. The encoded protein is CASSPGRPNSPLHF.

The chain combines TRBV28 with TRBJ2-3, with D perhaps given as TRBD1 or TRBD2 (5 bases each). Trimming left V 5 bases short and J 6 bases short, with 18 bases between. This CDR3 has 15 residues. The germline CDR1 and CDR2 sequences are MDHEN and SYDVKM. The CDR3, as DNA: TGTGCCAGCAGTCATCAACCCCCGGGACCGGATACGCAGTATTTT. Residues: CASSHQPPGPDTQYF.

The count of this clone is one. V is TRBV6-5 and J is TRBJ1-4, with D uncertain. This CDR3 spans 14 amino acids. The V and J ends lost 5 bases and 4 bases respectively, with 11 bases between them. Germline V gene lookup returns CDR1 MNHEY and CDR2 SVGAGI. CDR3: CASSIDGFNEKLFF. DNA for the CDR3: TGTGCCAGCAGTATAGACGGATTTAATGAAAAACTGTTTTTT.

V and J are TRBV25-1 and TRBJ1-4; 10 nucleotides line up with TRBD1. The CDR3 contains 16 residues. CDR1 and CDR2 from the germline V gene are MGHDK and SYGVNS. V shed 0 bases, J shed 10 bases, and the junction held 8 bases outside the gene matches. In nucleotides, the CDR3 is TGTGCCAGCAGTGAATATGGGGGACAGGGGAGTCGAAAACTGTTTTTT. This codes for CASSEYGGQGSRKLFF.